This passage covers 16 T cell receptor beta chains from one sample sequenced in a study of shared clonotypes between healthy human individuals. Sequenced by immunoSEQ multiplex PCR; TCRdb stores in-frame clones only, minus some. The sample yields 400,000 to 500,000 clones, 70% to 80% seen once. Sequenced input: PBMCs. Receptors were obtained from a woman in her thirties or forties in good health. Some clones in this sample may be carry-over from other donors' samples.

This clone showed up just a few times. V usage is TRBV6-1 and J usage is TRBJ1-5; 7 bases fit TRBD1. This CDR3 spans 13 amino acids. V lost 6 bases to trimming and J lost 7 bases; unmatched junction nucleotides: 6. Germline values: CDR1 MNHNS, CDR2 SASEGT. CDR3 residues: CASSRQGGQPQHF. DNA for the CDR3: TGTGCCAGCAGCAGACAGGGAGGGCAGCCCCAGCATTTT.

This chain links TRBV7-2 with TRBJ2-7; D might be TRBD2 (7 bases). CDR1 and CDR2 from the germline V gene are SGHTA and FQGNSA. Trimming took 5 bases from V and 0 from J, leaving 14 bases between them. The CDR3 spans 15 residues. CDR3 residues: CASSPQGGGSYEQYF. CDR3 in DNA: TGTGCCAGCAGCCCGCAGGGAGGGGGCTCCTACGAGCAGTACTTC.

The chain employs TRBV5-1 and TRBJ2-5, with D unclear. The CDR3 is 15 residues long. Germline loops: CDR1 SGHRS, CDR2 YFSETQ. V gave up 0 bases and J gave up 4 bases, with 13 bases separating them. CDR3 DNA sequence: TGCGCCAGCAGCTTGGCCGTTACTGGGGTAGAGACCCAGTACTTC. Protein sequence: CASSLAVTGVETQYF. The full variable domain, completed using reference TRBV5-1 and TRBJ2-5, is KAGVTQTPRYLIKTRGQQVTLSCSPISGHRSVSWYQQTPGQGLQFLFEYFSETQRNKGNFPGRFSGRQFSNSRSEMNVSTLELGDSALYLCASSLAVTGVETQYFGPGTRLLVL.

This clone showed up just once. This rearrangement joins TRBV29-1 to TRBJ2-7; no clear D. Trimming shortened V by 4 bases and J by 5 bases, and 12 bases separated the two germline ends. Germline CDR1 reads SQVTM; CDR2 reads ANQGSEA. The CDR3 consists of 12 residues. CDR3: CSVGHEPNEQYF. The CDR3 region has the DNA TGCAGCGTTGGACATGAACCCAACGAGCAGTACTTC.

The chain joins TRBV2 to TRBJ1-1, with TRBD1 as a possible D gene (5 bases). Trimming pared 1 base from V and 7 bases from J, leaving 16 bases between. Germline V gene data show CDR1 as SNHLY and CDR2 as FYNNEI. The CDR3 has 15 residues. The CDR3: CASSEGGRGKIEAFF. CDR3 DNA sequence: TGTGCCAGCAGTGAAGGGGGCCGGGGGAAAATTGAAGCTTTCTTT.

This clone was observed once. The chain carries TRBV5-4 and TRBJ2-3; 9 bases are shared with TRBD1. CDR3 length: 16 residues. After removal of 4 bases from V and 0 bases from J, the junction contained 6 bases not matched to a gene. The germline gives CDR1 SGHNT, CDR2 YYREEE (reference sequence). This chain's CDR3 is CASSPRTGASTDTQYF. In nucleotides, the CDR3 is TGTGCCAGCAGCCCAAGGACAGGGGCTAGCACAGATACGCAGTATTTT.

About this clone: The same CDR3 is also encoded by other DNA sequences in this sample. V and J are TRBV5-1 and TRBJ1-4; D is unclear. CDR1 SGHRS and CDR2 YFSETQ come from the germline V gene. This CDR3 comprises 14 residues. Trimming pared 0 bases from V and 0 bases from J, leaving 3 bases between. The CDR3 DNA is TGCGCCAGCAGCTTGGGTTCAACTAATGAAAAACTGTTTTTT. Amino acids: CASSLGSTNEKLFF.

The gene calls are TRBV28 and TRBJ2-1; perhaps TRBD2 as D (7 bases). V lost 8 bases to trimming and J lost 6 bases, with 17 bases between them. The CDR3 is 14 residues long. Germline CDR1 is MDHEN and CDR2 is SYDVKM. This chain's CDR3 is CASGRAGDINEQFF. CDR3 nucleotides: TGTGCCAGCGGCCGTGCGGGGGACATCAATGAGCAGTTCTTC.

In DNA, the CDR3 is TGCGCCAGCAGCTTGTTTAGGACAGGGTCTACTGAAGCTTTCTTT. This translates into CASSLFRTGSTEAFF. This chain links TRBV5-1 with TRBJ1-1; 8 nucleotides match TRBD1. The germline gives CDR1 SGHRS, CDR2 YFSETQ. The ends lost 1 base at V and 5 bases at J; junction bases unmatched: 7. The CDR3 consists of 15 residues.

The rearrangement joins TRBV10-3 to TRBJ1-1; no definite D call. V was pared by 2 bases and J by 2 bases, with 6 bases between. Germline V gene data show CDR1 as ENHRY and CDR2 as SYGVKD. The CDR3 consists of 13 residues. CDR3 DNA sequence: TGTGCCATCAGTGAGATGGCAAACACTGAAGCTTTCTTT. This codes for CAISEMANTEAFF.

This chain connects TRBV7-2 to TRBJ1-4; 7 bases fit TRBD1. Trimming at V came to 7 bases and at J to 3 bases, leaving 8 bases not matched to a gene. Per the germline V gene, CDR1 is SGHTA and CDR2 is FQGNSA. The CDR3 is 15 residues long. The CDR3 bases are TGTGCCAGCACCAATAGGGGGCTATCTAATGAAAAACTGTTTTTT. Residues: CASTNRGLSNEKLFF.

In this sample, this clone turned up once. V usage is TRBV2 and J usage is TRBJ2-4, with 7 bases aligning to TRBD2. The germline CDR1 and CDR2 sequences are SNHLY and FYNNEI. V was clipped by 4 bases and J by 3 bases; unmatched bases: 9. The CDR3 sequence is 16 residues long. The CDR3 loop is CASSVGRSSGKNIQYF. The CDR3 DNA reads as TGTGCCAGCAGTGTCGGGAGGTCTTCTGGCAAAAACATTCAGTACTTC. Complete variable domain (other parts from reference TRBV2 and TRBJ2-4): EPEVTQTPSHQVTQMGQEVILRCVPISNHLYFYWYRQILGQKVEFLVSFYNNEISEKSEIFDDQFSVERPDGSNFTLKIRSTKLEDSAMYFCASSVGRSSGKNIQYFGAGTRLSVL.

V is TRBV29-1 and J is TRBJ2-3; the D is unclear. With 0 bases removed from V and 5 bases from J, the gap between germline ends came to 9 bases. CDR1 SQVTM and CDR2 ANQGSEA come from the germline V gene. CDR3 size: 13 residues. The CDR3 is CSVEDGRGDTQYF. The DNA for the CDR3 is TGCAGCGTTGAAGATGGGCGCGGAGATACGCAGTATTTT.

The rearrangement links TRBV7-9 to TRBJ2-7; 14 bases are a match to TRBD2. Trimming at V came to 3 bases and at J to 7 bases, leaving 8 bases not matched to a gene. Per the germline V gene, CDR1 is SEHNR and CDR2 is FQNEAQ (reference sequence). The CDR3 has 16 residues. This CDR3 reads CASSFLTSGRAGEQYF. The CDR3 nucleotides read TGTGCCAGCAGCTTTCTGACTAGCGGGAGGGCCGGGGAGCAGTACTTC.

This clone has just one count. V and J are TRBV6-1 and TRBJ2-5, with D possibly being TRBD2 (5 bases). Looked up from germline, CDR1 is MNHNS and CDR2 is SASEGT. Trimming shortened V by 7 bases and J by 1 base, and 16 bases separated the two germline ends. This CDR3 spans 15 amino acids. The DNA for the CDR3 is TGTGCCAGCAAGAGGGCAGACGGTAGCCAAGAGACCCAGTACTTC. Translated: CASKRADGSQETQYF.

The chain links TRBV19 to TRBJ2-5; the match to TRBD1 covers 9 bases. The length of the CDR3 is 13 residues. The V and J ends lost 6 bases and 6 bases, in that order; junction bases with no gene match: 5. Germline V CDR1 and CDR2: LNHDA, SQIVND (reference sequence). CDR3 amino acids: CASSWDREKTQYF. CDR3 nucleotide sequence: TGTGCCAGTAGCTGGGACAGGGAAAAGACCCAGTACTTC. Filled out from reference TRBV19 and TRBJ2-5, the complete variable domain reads DGGITQSPKYLFRKEGQNVTLSCEQNLNHDAMYWYRQDPGQGLRLIYYSQIVNDFQKGDIAEGYSVSREKKESFPLTVTSAQKNPTAFYLCASSWDREKTQYFGPGTRLLVL.